These 20 T cell receptor beta chains came from one sample sequenced in a study of neoadjuvant anti-PD-1 for oral cavity cancer. Clones were sequenced by immunoSEQ multiplex PCR, and TCRdb holds only the in-frame ones, with some missing. The sample comprises some 29,000 clones, about 77% of which are singletons, and 3% to 3.5% rests with the top ten. Time point given: after neoadjuvant nivolumab, at surgical resection. This specimen consisted of PBMCs, obtained after nivolumab (anti-PD-1) treatment. The receptors were gathered from a person between 35 and 79 years old with oral cavity squamous cell carcinoma.

For the CDR3, the DNA is TGTGCCAGCAATTCTTACGGTGCAACTAATGAAAAACTGTTTTTT. Its translation is CASNSYGATNEKLFF. V and J are TRBV2 and TRBJ1-4; D not certain. The CDR3 extends over 15 amino acids. Germline V CDR1 and CDR2: SNHLY, FYNNEI. V lost 7 bases and J 0 bases, leaving 12 bases between the germline ends.

This clone was observed a few times. This rearrangement joins TRBV5-5 to TRBJ1-5, with D tentatively TRBD1 (5 bases). The germline CDR1 and CDR2 sequences are SGHKS and YYEKEE (reference sequence). This CDR3 comprises 13 residues. The V and J ends lost 4 bases and 6 bases respectively, with 11 bases between them. The CDR3 region has the DNA TGTGCCAGCAGCCCGGGGGTGGGTCAGCCCCAGCATTTT. It specifies CASSPGVGQPQHF. The full variable domain, in which reference TRBV5-5 and TRBJ1-5 provide the parts outside the CDR3, is DAGVTQSPTHLIKTRGQQVTLRCSPISGHKSVSWYQQVLGQGPQFIFQYYEKEERGRGNFPDRFSARQFPNYSSELNVNALLLGDSALYLCASSPGVGQPQHFGDGTRLSIL.

The rearrangement uses TRBV6-5 and TRBJ1-2; possible D gene TRBD1, 6 bases. CDR1 MNHEY and CDR2 SVGAGI come from the germline V gene. V lost 7 bases and J lost 2, with 14 bases in between. This CDR3 is built from 14 residues. CDR3: CASTPDRRNYGYTF. The CDR3 DNA reads TGTGCCAGCACCCCCGACAGGAGAAACTATGGCTACACCTTC.

The chain joins TRBV18 to TRBJ2-5; D is ambiguous. The length of the CDR3 is 13 residues. Trimming took 2 bases from V and 4 from J, leaving 8 bases between them. Germline V CDR1 and CDR2: KGHSH, LQKENI. CDR3 in DNA: TGTGCCAGCTCACCAGGGCTCCGAGAGACCCAGTACTTC. Protein: CASSPGLRETQYF.

The V and J genes are TRBV7-3 and TRBJ1-1; the D gene is possibly TRBD1 (6 bases). V gave up 4 bases and J gave up 4 bases, with 13 bases separating them. CDR1 SGHTA and CDR2 FQGTGA come from the germline V gene. The CDR3 has 14 residues. In nucleotides, the CDR3 is TGTGCCAGCAGCTCCCAGGGGAGGGGCACTGAAGCTTTCTTT. Protein product: CASSSQGRGTEAFF.

The chain uses TRBV7-8 and TRBJ2-7; D is unresolved. The CDR3 loop spans 12 amino acids. Germline V lookup: CDR1 SGHVS, CDR2 FQNEAQ. The ends were cut back, 2 bases at V and 7 bases at J, with 9 bases in the middle. CDR3 in DNA: TGTGCCAGCAGCTTAAGACGTTGGGAGCAGTACTTC. It encodes CASSLRRWEQYF.

This chain connects TRBV6-5 to TRBJ1-5; unclear D gene. Germline values: CDR1 MNHEY, CDR2 SVGAGI. Trimming cost V 5 bases and J 6 bases, with 17 bases left between them. The CDR3 totals 15 residues. The CDR3 coding sequence is TGTGCCAGCAGTCTAGGCAGTCAACGATCTCAGCCCCAGCATTTT. As protein: CASSLGSQRSQPQHF.

The J gene is TRBJ2-3, the V gene TRBV4-3; maybe TRBD1 (5 bases). In germline, CDR1 is LGHNA, CDR2 YSLEER. CDR3 length: 13 residues. Trimming stripped 0 bases from V and 13 bases from J, with 14 bases between. DNA of the CDR3: TGCGCCAGCAGCCAAGAAGGACACCCCAAGAAGTATTTT. Its translation is CASSQEGHPKKYF.

CDR3 DNA: TGTGCCAGCAGCGTAGCTGGAGGGAGTACCTACGAGCAGTACTTC. This gives the protein CASSVAGGSTYEQYF. This rearrangement joins TRBV9 to TRBJ2-7; weak D call: TRBD2 (6 bases). Germline CDR1 and CDR2: SGDLS and YYNGEE. The CDR3 sequence is 15 residues long. The ends were cut back, 0 bases at V and 2 bases at J, with 12 bases in the middle.

V usage is TRBV5-6 and J usage is TRBJ2-5, with D perhaps given as TRBD1 or TRBD2 (6 bases each). V lost 4 bases to trimming and J lost 2 bases, with 18 bases between them. The CDR3 has 16 residues. Germline V lookup: CDR1 SGHDT, CDR2 YYEEEE. CDR3 in DNA: TGTGCCAGCAGCCCAACGCCGGGGGCCTGGCAAGAGACCCAGTACTTC. Residues: CASSPTPGAWQETQYF.

This clone came up a few times. V usage is TRBV2 and J usage is TRBJ1-1; no reliable D call. With 11 bases removed from V and 3 bases from J, the gap between germline ends came to 10 bases. From germline, CDR1 is SNHLY and CDR2 FYNNEI. CDR3 length: 11 amino acids. CDR3 in DNA: TGTGCCGTCCTTGGGGACACTGAAGCTTTCTTT. Its protein product is CAVLGDTEAFF.

The genes are TRBV10-1 and TRBJ1-1; D gene unclear. CDR1 is WNHNN, CDR2 SYGVQD, per germline (reference sequence). V shed 2 bases and J shed 1 base, with 11 bases lying between them. This CDR3 is 15 amino acids long. CDR3: CASSEDHHGNTEAFF. CDR3 DNA sequence: TGCGCCAGCAGTGAGGACCATCATGGGAACACTGAAGCTTTCTTT.

The CDR3, as DNA: TGTGCCAGCAGCTTTCCGACAGGGAGCTCTGGAAACACCATATATTTT. As protein: CASSFPTGSSGNTIYF. This chain joins TRBV7-9 and TRBJ1-3; TRBD1 agrees at 7 bases. The CDR3 covers 16 residues. Trimming cost V 3 bases and J 0 bases; bases outside gene matches: 5. CDR1 and CDR2 from the germline V gene are SEHNR and FQNEAQ (reference sequence).

This chain uses TRBV11-2 with TRBJ2-1, with D perhaps being TRBD1 or TRBD2 (5 bases each). CDR1 and CDR2 (germline): SGHAT, FQNNGV. CDR3 length: 15 residues. Trimming cost V 5 bases and J 1 base, with 12 bases left between them. The DNA for the CDR3 is TGTGCCAGCAGCCCGGAGAGGGGTTCCTACAATGAGCAGTTCTTC. This gives the protein CASSPERGSYNEQFF. Filled out from reference TRBV11-2 and TRBJ2-1, the complete variable domain reads EAGVAQSPRYKIIEKRQSVAFWCNPISGHATLYWYQQILGQGPKLLIQFQNNGVVDDSQLPKDRFSAERLKGVDSTLKIQPAKLEDSAVYLCASSPERGSYNEQFFGPGTRLTVL.

The chain carries TRBV5-4 and TRBJ1-4; tentatively, D is TRBD1 (6 bases). The V gene's germline CDR1 is SGHNT and CDR2 YYREEE (reference sequence). Trimming removed 4 bases at V and 3 bases at J, with 13 bases between. CDR3 length: 15 residues. For the CDR3, the DNA is TGTGCCAGCAGCAGGGGGGCGGGTGCTAATGAAAAACTGTTTTTT. It encodes CASSRGAGANEKLFF.

CDR3 sequence (DNA): TGTGCCAGTAGTAAACGGACCGGGACAGGAGCCCCAGATACGCAGTATTTT. It specifies CASSKRTGTGAPDTQYF. The chain combines TRBV19 with TRBJ2-3, with 8 bases lining up with TRBD1. In germline, CDR1 is LNHDA, CDR2 SQIVND (reference sequence). After removal of 4 bases from V and 4 bases from J, the junction contained 13 bases not matched to a gene. This CDR3 contains 17 residues.

The sample holds a few counts of this clone. The rearrangement uses TRBV7-8 and TRBJ2-3; a weak D match, TRBD2 (5 bases). The CDR3 spans 15 residues. Trimming removed 0 bases at V and 4 bases at J, with 11 bases between. The V gene's germline CDR1 is SGHVS and CDR2 FQNEAQ. The CDR3 here is CASSLAPGIADTQYF. The CDR3 DNA reads TGTGCCAGCAGCTTAGCCCCGGGGATCGCAGATACGCAGTATTTT.

J is TRBJ2-3 and V is TRBV19; 7 positions match TRBD1. The V and J ends lost 4 bases and 6 bases, in that order; junction bases with no gene match: 13. CDR1 and CDR2 from the germline V gene are LNHDA and SQIVND (reference sequence). The CDR3 loop spans 16 amino acids. The CDR3 here is CASSTGQGQRRDTQYF. The CDR3 DNA sequence: TGTGCCAGTAGTACGGGGCAGGGACAGAGAAGGGATACGCAGTATTTT.

The chain joins TRBV7-2 to TRBJ1-1, with D hard to call. The V gene's germline CDR1 is SGHTA and CDR2 FQGNSA. The V end lost 5 bases, the J end lost 11 bases, and 18 bases lay between the germline ends. There are 13 residues in the CDR3. Here the CDR3 reads CASSPGPLYGAFF. The DNA for the CDR3 is TGTGCCAGCAGCCCCGGACCCCTCTACGGGGCTTTCTTT.

The rearrangement links TRBV7-2 to TRBJ1-4, with D perhaps matching TRBD1 (6 bases). Trimming shortened V by 5 bases and J by 6 bases, and 16 bases separated the two germline ends. This CDR3 has 15 amino acids. Germline V lookup: CDR1 SGHTA, CDR2 FQGNSA. CDR3 protein: CASSAVGGEYEKLFF. In nucleotides, the CDR3 is TGTGCCAGCAGCGCTGTCGGGGGCGAATATGAAAAACTGTTTTTT.